What follows describes a single T cell receptor beta chain. The table came from immunoSEQ multiplex PCR; TCRdb's copy has only in-frame clones and leaves some out. The table records around 150,000 clones, around 82% of them present only once. This sample was taken from a study of blood T cell repertoires in COVID-19. Study background: The origin of the acute and convalescent COVID-19 samples was the United States, Italy and Spain. T cells, B-cell-depleted T cells, or PBMCs provided the cDNA or gDNA that served as material.

Enrolled during active infection, Seattle patients were then followed longitudinally. The sequence was obtained from a middle-aged woman with COVID-19, enrolled during active disease. Sequenced: peripheral blood.

The CDR3 spells CSVEFGLAGNEQFF. Written as DNA, the CDR3 is TGCAGCGTTGAATTCGGGCTAGCGGGGAATGAGCAGTTCTTC. The chain has TRBV29-1 and TRBJ2-1; 9 positions agree with TRBD2. The CDR3 is 14 residues long. Germline V gene lookup returns CDR1 SQVTM and CDR2 ANQGSEA. The V segment lost 2 bases and the J segment 7 bases; nucleotides outside the gene matches: 6.